Listed below are T cell receptor beta chains from one sample, sequenced in a study of blood T cell repertoires in COVID-19. Produced via immunoSEQ multiplex PCR; TCRdb's table is partial and in-frame only. The sample contains over 20,000 clones, 70% to 90% of which appear only once. Source material: peripheral blood. These receptors came from a human donor in a cohort sampled during active COVID-19. The donor label of this sample is uncertain. CDR3s include the opening cysteine and the closing phenylalanine or tryptophan. The order of the fields is clone size, J gene, V gene, D gene, CDR3 protein, CDR3 DNA. D genes are given only for firm matches. The size field is filled for only some rows; it gives once, few, many or a size class.

>-|TRBJ2-5|TRBV14|-
CASSQSLAPPEWTGETQYF
TGTGCCAGCAGCCAGAGTCTAGCGCCACCGGAATGGACCGGGGAGACCCAGTACTTC
>-|TRBJ1-3|TRBV28|TRBD1
CATTNRGYAGNTIYF
TGTGCCACAACCAACAGGGGGTACGCTGGAAACACCATATATTTT
>-|TRBJ1-5|TRBV18|-
CASSWSDNQPQHF
TGTGCCAGCTCCTGGTCAGACAATCAGCCCCAGCATTTT
>-|TRBJ2-3|TRBV9|-
CASSVTTRSVDTQYF
TGTGCCAGCAGCGTGACAACGAGATCGGTAGATACGCAGTATTTT
>-|TRBJ2-1|TRBV5-1|-
CASSLQVSSYNEQFF
TGCGCCAGCAGCTTACAGGTTAGCTCCTACAATGAGCAGTTCTTC
>-|TRBJ1-2|TRBV5-6|TRBD1
CASSLGTGITVVGYTF
TGTGCCAGCAGCTTGGGGACAGGGATCACAGTCGTTGGCTACACCTTC
>once|TRBJ2-7|TRBV11-3|-
CASSLGGTGHYEQYF
TGTGCCAGCAGCTTAGGTGGTACAGGTCACTACGAGCAGTACTTC
>-|TRBJ2-5|TRBV19|-
CASSTLGPGAETQYF
TGTGCCAGTAGTACCTTGGGGCCGGGCGCAGAGACCCAGTACTTC
>-|TRBJ1-6|TRBV30|TRBD1
CAWSLTGQDSPLHF
TGTGCCTGGAGCTTGACAGGGCAAGATTCACCCCTCCACTTT
>-|TRBJ1-1|TRBV21-1|-
CASSKPQMRRGNTEAFF
TGTGCCAGCAGCAAACCCCAAATGAGAAGGGGGAACACTGAAGCTTTCTTT
>-|TRBJ2-3|TRBV11-2|-
CASSSQGNTQYF
TGTGCCAGCAGTTCTCAGGGAAATACGCAGTATTTT
>-|TRBJ1-2|TRBV6-5|TRBD1
CASSSTGGSGYTF
TGTGCCAGCAGTTCCACAGGGGGTAGTGGCTACACCTTC
>-|TRBJ2-1|TRBV5-1|TRBD2
CASSLVGGGNEQFF
TGCGCCAGCAGCTTGGTTGGCGGGGGCAATGAGCAGTTCTTC
>few|TRBJ2-7|TRBV20-1|-
CSAETTYEQYF
TGCAGTGCTGAGACTACCTACGAGCAGTACTTC
>once|TRBJ1-4|TRBV5-6|TRBD1
CASSLGQGLEKLFF
TGTGCCAGCAGCTTAGGACAGGGGCTTGAAAAACTGTTTTTT